The clone carrying this T cell receptor beta chain has only one observation. Only CD45RO-negative cells positively selected for CCR7 counted as naive CD8 cells, so terminally differentiated effector memory CD45RA+ cells were excluded. The study drew its donors from healthy HIV-negative adults without recent acute infections or vaccinations. This sample was included in a study of shared clonotypes between healthy human individuals. Study-wide context: Plates per donor: three CD4 naive, three CD4 memory, two CD8 naive, one CD8 memory.

The CDR3 runs 14 residues. The ends were cut back, 3 bases at V and 4 bases at J, with 13 bases in the middle. CDR1 and CDR2 from the germline V gene are LNHDA and SQIVND (reference sequence). TCRdb's table, derived via immunoSEQ multiplex PCR, lists solely in-frame clones and lacks some. The sample includes a few million clones, about 93% of them seen just once. The sequenced sample consisted of naive CD8+ T cells from PBMCs. The genes are TRBV19 and TRBJ2-7; D uncertain. The sequence derives from a young man in good health. Some clones in this sample may be carry-over from other donors' samples. The CDR3: CASSISSTAYEQYF. DNA of the CDR3: TGTGCCAGTAGTATCAGCTCTACAGCTTACGAGCAGTACTTC.